This TCR beta chain was identified in a study of blood T cells in healthy people across ages. With a J-beta primer mix and a sample-barcoded 5' primer, a second PCR ran about 6 to 11 cycles. TCRdb re-analysed the 5' RACE reads in MiXCR, keeping a single row per CDR3 protein. Among about 580,000 distinct CDR3 sequences listed, about 45% were seen once. The CDR3 has 14 amino acids. Germline CDR1 and CDR2: DFQATT and SNEGSKA (reference sequence). The V end lost 4 bases, the J end lost 6 bases, and 19 bases lay between the germline ends. A single count supports this clonotype. This TCR was recovered from an elderly man in good health. The sequencing sample was made of blood. The gene calls are TRBV20-1 and TRBJ2-7, with D perhaps TRBD2 (6 bases). CDR3 bases: TGCAGTGCTAAAGATTCAGGGAGGCGGTTCGAGCAGTACTTC. It translates to CSAKDSGRRFEQYF.